This T cell receptor (beta chain) originates from a study of cytomegalovirus exposure and HLA in healthy donors. Across the whole study: Genetic ancestry analysis placed around 76% of the roughly 400 donors that were genotyped in the Caucasian-associated cluster. Study-level results: Sequencing likely caused a cluster of highly shared sequence variants. Testing in vitro showed a few CMV-associated chains specific for CMV antigens.

About this clone itself: What it binds is not known.

CDR3 size: 16 residues. In germline, CDR1 is SGDLS, CDR2 YYNGEE. With V trimmed by 7 bases and J by 3 bases, 10 bases remained unmatched. PCR was performed using 60 Vbeta and 13 Jbeta primers. Method: immunoSEQ multiplex PCR; TCRdb's copy keeps in-frame clones and lacks some. The sample records under 130,000 clones, 75% to 85% being singletons. This clonotype was sampled from a man younger than 40 in good health and CMV-seronegative. The genes are TRBV9 and TRBJ2-1; TRBD1 agrees at 10 bases. Sequencing was performed on PBMCs. The CDR3 loop reads CASSNRGTGVYNEQFF. CDR3 nucleotides: TGTGCCAGCTCAAATAGGGGGACAGGGGTCTACAATGAGCAGTTCTTC.